This T cell receptor (beta chain) appears in the sequencing data of a study of cytomegalovirus exposure and HLA in healthy donors. V was trimmed by 0 bases and J by 9 bases, leaving 17 bases between them. CDR1 and CDR2 from the germline V gene are MNHGY and SVAAGI. The CDR3 is 15 amino acids. Use of 60 Vbeta and 13 Jbeta primers characterized the PCR. Here immunoSEQ multiplex PCR was the method, and the copy in TCRdb shows in-frame clones only, minus some. The sample records about 150,000 clones, more than 70% being singletons. This TCR was sampled from a middle-aged man in good health and CMV-seronegative. V gene TRBV6-9 combines with J gene TRBJ1-1; a weak D match, TRBD1 (5 bases). The sequencing input was PBMCs. In DNA, the CDR3 is TGTGCCAGCAGTTATTCGAAATGGGGAGGGGAAAAAGCTTTCTTT. This sequence encodes CASSYSKWGGEKAFF.